This TCR beta chain was recovered during a study of Graves' ophthalmopathy and Graves' hyperthyroidism. V gave up 4 bases and J gave up 7 bases; unmatched junction bases: 11. Germline CDR1 reads SGDLS; CDR2 reads YYNGEE. The CDR3 is 15 residues long. Diagnostic conclusions were grounded in clinical symptoms, serum thyroxine, TRAb, thyroid ultrasound and orbital computed tomography. RNA served as the template for amplifying TCR beta CDR3 regions. The library came from an HTBI-primed first-round RT-PCR and a second-round multiplex PCR. MiXCR, run by TCRdb on the multiplex PCR reads, gives a single entry per CDR3 protein. The sample includes around 600,000 distinct CDR3 sequences, about two fifths of them seen just once. Study outcomes and limitations: A 13-signature model separated ophthalmopathy from stable hyperthyroidism, reaching around 88% sensitivity and almost 82% specificity cross-validated. Blood also harbored most expanded thyroid clonotypes above 0.001 frequency.

Note on this clonotype: The antigen is unknown. A read error is possible here, since a much larger clone lies one base away.

The receptor's source is an adult man with Graves' ophthalmopathy. The rearrangement uses TRBV9 and TRBJ1-2; 9 nucleotides line up with TRBD1. The material sequenced was peripheral blood. Written as DNA, the CDR3 is TGTGCCAGCAGCCCCCGGGACAGGGTAATGAGTGGCTACACCTTC. Its protein is CASSPRDRVMSGYTF.